This T cell receptor (beta chain) came from a study of radiotherapy plus CTLA-4 blockade in lung cancer. Study-level information: Of the patients, 15% to 20% showed objective responses and around 29% attained disease control. Notes on the study in general: Subsequent to radiotherapy plus ipilimumab, tumor-derived TCR clones underwent expansion in blood.

The CDR3 loop spans 13 amino acids. Trimming cost V 7 bases and J 6 bases, with 13 bases left between them. Germline V gene sequence: CDR1 MNHNY, CDR2 SVGAGI (reference sequence). Notes on this clone: Its antigen is not identified.

Clones were sequenced by immunoSEQ multiplex PCR, and TCRdb holds only the in-frame ones, with some missing. The sample holds approximately 45,000 clones, more than 60% seen once. The genes are TRBV6-6 and TRBJ1-5; no definite D call. Sequencing was performed on peripheral blood, taken from a patient treated with radiotherapy plus ipilimumab. The sequence was collected from a human donor with non-small cell lung cancer who had a partial response to radiotherapy plus ipilimumab. The CDR3 loop reads CASTHSRPQPQHF. The CDR3 nucleotides read TGTGCCAGCACCCACAGCAGGCCTCAGCCCCAGCATTTT.